Following are 8 T cell receptor beta chains from one sample sequenced in a study of CD8+ T cells in alopecia areata. Extracted from the samples, RNA was reverse transcribed into cDNA to serve as the sequencing template. Repertoires were generated with immunoSEQ multiplex PCR, while TCRdb's copy carries only in-frame clones and drops some. This table has approximately 170,000 clones, 60% appearing once. Treatment in this sample: oral pan-JAK inhibitor, 5-10 mg twice daily. This specimen consisted of CD4+ T cells sorted from blood, obtained at week 4, from a patient treated with tofacitinib. Source of these receptors: a human donor with alopecia areata.

This clone was seen only a few times. The chain carries TRBV2 and TRBJ2-1, with 8 bases matching TRBD2. Unmatched junction bases numbered 4, after V lost 0 bases and J lost 3 bases. Germline CDR1 reads SNHLY; CDR2 reads FYNNEI. The CDR3 is made up of 16 amino acids. CDR3 sequence reads: CASSEAGREVYNEQFF. As DNA, the CDR3 is TGTGCCAGCAGTGAAGCAGGGCGGGAGGTCTACAATGAGCAGTTCTTC. Full variable domain (missing parts from reference TRBV2 and TRBJ2-1): EPEVTQTPSHQVTQMGQEVILRCVPISNHLYFYWYRQILGQKVEFLVSFYNNEISEKSEIFDDQFSVERPDGSNFTLKIRSTKLEDSAMYFCASSEAGREVYNEQFFGPGTRLTVL.

This clone has just a few counts. The chain combines TRBV29-1 with TRBJ1-2; D remains ambiguous. The CDR3 runs to 12 residues. Germline CDR1 reads SQVTM; CDR2 reads ANQGSEA. Trimming pared 3 bases from V and 2 bases from J, leaving 7 bases between. In DNA form, the CDR3 reads TGCAGCGTTGACAGCCAAAACTATGGCTACACCTTC. Translated, it gives CSVDSQNYGYTF. The whole variable domain, remainder taken from reference TRBV29-1 and TRBJ1-2, is SAVISQKPSRDICQRGTSLTIQCQVDSQVTMMFWYRQQPGQSLTLIATANQGSEATYESGFVIDKFPISRPNLTFSTLTVSNMSPEDSSIYLCSVDSQNYGYTFGSGTRLTVV.

This chain links TRBV30 with TRBJ1-1; D is undetermined. CDR1 is GTSNPN and CDR2 is SVGIG in the germline V gene (reference sequence). Trimming shortened V by 4 bases and J by 5 bases, and 14 bases separated the two germline ends. The CDR3 length is 13 residues. CDR3 in amino acids: CAWNPGSETEAFF. CDR3 in DNA: TGTGCCTGGAACCCGGGCTCAGAAACTGAAGCTTTCTTT.

The chain has TRBV4-1 and TRBJ1-5; tentatively, D is TRBD1 (6 bases). V lost 0 bases and J lost 7, with 13 bases in between. The CDR3 is made up of 15 amino acids. In germline, CDR1 is MGHRA, CDR2 YSYEKL. CDR3 sequence (DNA): TGCGCCAGCAGCCAAGATCGGGGCAGGGGACAGCCCCAGCATTTT. It is translated as CASSQDRGRGQPQHF.

The rearrangement uses TRBV30 and TRBJ1-5, with D maybe TRBD1 (5 bases). CDR1 is GTSNPN and CDR2 is SVGIG in the germline V gene (reference sequence). Trimming took off 3 bases at V and 6 bases at J, with 12 bases between the two ends. The CDR3 is 13 amino acids. This CDR3 is CAWRGQVGQPQHF. For the CDR3, the DNA is TGTGCCTGGAGGGGGCAGGTTGGTCAGCCCCAGCATTTT.

The chain couples TRBV30 to TRBJ2-2, with 7 positions matching TRBD1. In germline, CDR1 is GTSNPN, CDR2 SVGIG (reference sequence). The junction had 6 bases not matched to a gene; V was cut back by 2 bases and J by 3 bases. The CDR3 covers 15 residues. The DNA for the CDR3 is TGTGCCTGGAGTCGAGACAGGGTTTACACCGGGGAGCTGTTTTTT. The encoded protein is CAWSRDRVYTGELFF.

The chain is built from TRBV5-4 and TRBJ1-1; D is perhaps TRBD1 (5 bases). Germline V CDR1 and CDR2: SGHNT, YYREEE (reference sequence). The CDR3 runs to 14 residues. V shed 4 bases and J shed 0 bases, with 10 bases lying between them. CDR3 region: CASSPEGVNTEAFF. The CDR3 DNA is TGTGCCAGCAGCCCGGAAGGGGTGAACACTGAAGCTTTCTTT. The full variable domain, with the rest looked up from reference TRBV5-4 and TRBJ1-1, is ETGVTQSPTHLIKTRGQQVTLRCSSQSGHNTVSWYQQALGQGPQFIFQYYREEENGRGNFPPRFSGLQFPNYSSELNVNALELDDSALYLCASSPEGVNTEAFFGQGTRLTVV.

The chain couples TRBV9 to TRBJ2-7, with 7 bases lining up with TRBD1. Germline V gene sequence: CDR1 SGDLS, CDR2 YYNGEE. J lost 6 bases, V lost 4 bases, and 7 bases had no gene match. This CDR3 comprises 13 residues. The DNA for the CDR3 is TGTGCCAGCAGCCTGGGACAGCTTAGCGAGCAGTACTTC. Its protein product is CASSLGQLSEQYF.